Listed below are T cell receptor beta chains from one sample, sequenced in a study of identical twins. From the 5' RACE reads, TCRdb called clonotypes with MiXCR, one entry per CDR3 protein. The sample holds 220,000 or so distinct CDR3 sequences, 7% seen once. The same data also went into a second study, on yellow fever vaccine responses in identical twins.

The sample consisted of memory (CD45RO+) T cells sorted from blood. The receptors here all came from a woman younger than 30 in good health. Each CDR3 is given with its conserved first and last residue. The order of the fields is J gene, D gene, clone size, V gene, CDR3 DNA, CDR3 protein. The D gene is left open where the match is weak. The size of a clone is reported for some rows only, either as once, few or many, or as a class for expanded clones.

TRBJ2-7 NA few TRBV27 TGTGCCAGCAGACTAACAGGTATTAGCTCCTACGAGCAGTACTTC CASRLTGISSYEQYF
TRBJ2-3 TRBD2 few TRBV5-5 TGTGCCAGCAGCCAGCGGGGGGAGGTCGTCCCCACAGATACGCAGTATTTT CASSQRGEVVPTDTQYF
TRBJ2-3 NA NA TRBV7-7 TGTGCCAGCAGCCAAGGAAGGCGTCGGGGATTGTACACAGATACGCAGTATTTT CASSQGRRRGLYTDTQYF
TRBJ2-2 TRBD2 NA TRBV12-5 TGTGCTAGTGGTTCTCTAGCGGGACCCGGGGAGCTGTTTTTT CASGSLAGPGELFF
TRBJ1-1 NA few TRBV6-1 TGTGCCAGCTTATGGGGGAACACTGAAGCTTTCTTT CASLWGNTEAFF
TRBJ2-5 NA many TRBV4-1 TGCGCCAGCAGCCAAGATCGTACAGGGTGGGCGACCCAGTACTTC CASSQDRTGWATQYF
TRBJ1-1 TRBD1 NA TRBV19 TGTGCCAGTAGTATTCTGGGCAGGGGGAGGACTGAAGCTTTCTTT CASSILGRGRTEAFF
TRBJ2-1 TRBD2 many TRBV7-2 TGTGCCAGCAGCCGCTCTGGGAGCGGGAGATACAATGAGCAGTTCTTC CASSRSGSGRYNEQFF
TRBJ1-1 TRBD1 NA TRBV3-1 TGTGCCAGCAGCCATGCCCAGGGGGCCGGCACTGAAGCTTTCTTT CASSHAQGAGTEAFF
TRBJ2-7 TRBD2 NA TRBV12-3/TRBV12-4 TGTGCCAGCAACCCGGGACTAACCGCCGAGCAGTACTTC CASNPGLTAEQYF
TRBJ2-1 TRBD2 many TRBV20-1 TGCAGTGCCGAGCGGGACCCTCCGGGGAATGAGCAGTTCTTC CSAERDPPGNEQFF
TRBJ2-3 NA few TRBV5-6 TGTGCCAGCAGCTTGTGGGGACCCGGGGGTTCCGACACAGATACGCAGTATTTT CASSLWGPGGSDTDTQYF
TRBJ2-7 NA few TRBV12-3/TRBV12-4 TGTGCCAGCAAGCGGGCCTCCTACGAGCAGTACTTC CASKRASYEQYF
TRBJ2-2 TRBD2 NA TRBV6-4 TGTGCCAGCAAAACTAGCGGGAGCCCCGGGGAGCTGTTTTTT CASKTSGSPGELFF
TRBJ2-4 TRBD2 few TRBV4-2 TGTGCCAGCAGCCCAACTAGCGGGGGGGGATCCATAGCCAAAAACATTCAGTACTTC CASSPTSGGGSIAKNIQYF
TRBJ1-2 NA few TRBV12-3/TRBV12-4 TGTGCCAGCAGGGCCTTCCAGGGTGGCTATGGCTACACCTTC CASRAFQGGYGYTF
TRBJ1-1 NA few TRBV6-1 TGTGCCAGCAGAAGAACTATGAACACTGAAGCTTTCTTT CASRRTMNTEAFF
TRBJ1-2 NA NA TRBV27 TGTGCCAGCAGTTCCGTAAACCAGGGTATGGGCTACACCTTC CASSSVNQGMGYTF
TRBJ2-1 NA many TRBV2 TGTGCCAGCAGTGAAGGGGCGGGACTCCAGTTCTTC CASSEGAGLQFF
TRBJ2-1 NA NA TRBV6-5 TGTGCCAGCAGTTACTCGATAAGCGGCCTGAGCTCCTACAATGAGCAGTTCTTC CASSYSISGLSSYNEQFF
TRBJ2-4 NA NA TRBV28 TGTGCCAGCAGTCAAAACAGGGGGGGGGCCAAAAACATTCAGTACTTC CASSQNRGGAKNIQYF
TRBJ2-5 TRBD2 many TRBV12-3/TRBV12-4 TGTGCCAGCAGTCCACCCCAAGCGGGGCAAGAGACCCAGTACTTC CASSPPQAGQETQYF
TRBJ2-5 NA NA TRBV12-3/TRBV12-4 TGTGCCAGCAGTTACATAGCGCAAGAGACCCAGTACTTC CASSYIAQETQYF
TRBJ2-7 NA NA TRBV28 TGTGCCAGCAGTACCTGGACGGCCGAGCAGTACTTC CASSTWTAEQYF
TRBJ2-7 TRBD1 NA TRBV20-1 TGCAGTGCCACTAAGCCGGGACAGGGGGCGGGAGAGCAGTACTTC CSATKPGQGAGEQYF
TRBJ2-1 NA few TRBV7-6 TGTGCCAGCAGTCCCCAATCTGGGGGGAGGAATGAGCAGTTCTTC CASSPQSGGRNEQFF
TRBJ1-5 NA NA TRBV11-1 TGTGCCAGCAGCTTAGATGGGTTCTGGGGGGCCGGCAATCAGCCCCAGCATTTT CASSLDGFWGAGNQPQHF
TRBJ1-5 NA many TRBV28 TGTGCCAGCAGTTTTAACGGGGGTCGACAGCCCCAGCATTTT CASSFNGGRQPQHF
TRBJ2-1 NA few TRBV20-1 TGCAGTGCTAGAGACCCCGGGGTAGCTGGCGAGCAGTTCTTC CSARDPGVAGEQFF
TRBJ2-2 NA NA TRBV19 TGTGCCAGTAGGGCCGGGGGTTCCGGGGAGCTGTTTTTT CASRAGGSGELFF
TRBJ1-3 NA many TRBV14 TGTGCCAGCAGTCCGGGACCTACTACAAACACCATATATTTT CASSPGPTTNTIYF
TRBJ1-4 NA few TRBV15 TGTGCCACCAGCAGGTCTCTGGGTGGAGGTGAAAAACTGTTTTTT CATSRSLGGGEKLFF
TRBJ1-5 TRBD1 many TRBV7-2 TGTGCCAGCAGCTTAGGGTCAGGGGGATGGGGCCAGCCCCAGCATTTT CASSLGSGGWGQPQHF
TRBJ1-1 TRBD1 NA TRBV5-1 TGCGCCAGCACTTACAATACAGGGGGCACTGAAGCTTTCTTT CASTYNTGGTEAFF
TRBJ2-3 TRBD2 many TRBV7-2 TGTGCCAGCAGCTTAAGTTGGAGACTAGCTTCCGATACGCAGTATTTT CASSLSWRLASDTQYF
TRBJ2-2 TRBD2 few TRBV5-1 TGCGCCAGCACGGGGCTAGCGGGAGACACCGGGGAGCTGTTTTTT CASTGLAGDTGELFF
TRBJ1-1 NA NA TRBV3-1 TGTGCCTGCAGCCACCATGCTTCAGGGAACACTGAAGCTTTCTTT CACSHHASGNTEAFF
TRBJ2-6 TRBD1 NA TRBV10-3 TGTGCCATTACGACAGGGCCATCTGGGGCCAACGTCCTGACTTTC CAITTGPSGANVLTF
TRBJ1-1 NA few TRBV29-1 TGCAGCGTCCTCCAGGGCGAGAGGGCTTTCTTT CSVLQGERAFF
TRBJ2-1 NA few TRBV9 TGTGCCAGCATAGGAGATGACAATGAGCAGTTCTTC CASIGDDNEQFF
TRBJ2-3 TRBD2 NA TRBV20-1 TGCAGTGCTAGAGCTGCAACTAGCGGGAGTGTAACGCAGTATTTT CSARAATSGSVTQYF
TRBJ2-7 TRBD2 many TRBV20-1 TGCAGTGCTCAGAGGCCTAGCGGAGCCTACGAGCAGTACTTC CSAQRPSGAYEQYF
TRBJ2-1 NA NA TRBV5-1 TGCGCCAGCGGGAAAATAGGGACCGTATACAATGAGCAGTTCTTC CASGKIGTVYNEQFF
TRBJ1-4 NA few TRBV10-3 TGTGCCATCAGTGATGGGGAAAAACTGTTTTTT CAISDGEKLFF
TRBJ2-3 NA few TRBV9 TGTGCCAGCAGCGTATTCCTCACGGATACGCAGTATTTT CASSVFLTDTQYF
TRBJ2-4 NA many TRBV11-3 TGTGCCAGCAGCTTATCTAGTTTGACCAAAAACATTCAGTACTTC CASSLSSLTKNIQYF
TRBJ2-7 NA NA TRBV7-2 TGTGCCAGCAGCTTGAAGGGCCTGAACGAGCAGTACTTC CASSLKGLNEQYF